The clone carrying this T cell receptor (beta chain) was observed many times. These data originate in a study of response to subunit inactivated influenza vaccine. J was trimmed by 2 bases and V by 4 bases; bases with no gene match: 10. Germline V CDR1 and CDR2: MNHEY, SVGEGT. The CDR3 extends over 17 amino acids. TCRdb reprocessed the RT-PCR reads with MiXCR, giving one entry per CDR3 protein. The table records 800,000 to 1,000,000 distinct CDR3 sequences, approximately 21% of them present only once. Sequencing used PBMCs from blood, obtained 4 to 6 days after vaccination. This TCR came from a man aged 50-59 years who received an inactivated influenza vaccine. This chain uses TRBV6-2 or TRBV6-3 with TRBJ2-3, with TRBD1 identical over 9 bases. The CDR3 is CASSFPRDRGDTDTQYF. CDR3 nucleotide sequence: TGTGCCAGCAGTTTCCCCAGAGACAGGGGGGACACAGATACGCAGTATTTT.